Presented here are 5 T cell receptor beta chains from one specimen sequenced in a study of blood T cell repertoires in COVID-19. TCRdb keeps only in-frame clones here, not all; method: immunoSEQ multiplex PCR. Of 95,000 to 150,000 clones detected, 60% to 80% appear once; the ten largest clones hold around 5.5%. Sequencing was carried out using peripheral blood. The receptors were gathered from a man between 60 and 70 years old with acute or convalescent COVID-19.

The chain combines TRBV2 with TRBJ1-2, with 12 bases fitting TRBD1. Per germline, CDR1 SNHLY and CDR2 FYNNEI. The CDR3 loop spans 14 amino acids. Trimming at V came to 7 bases and at J to 3 bases, leaving 3 bases not matched to a gene. Written as DNA, the CDR3 is TGTGCCAGCAAGGGGACAGGGGGCGACTATGGCTACACCTTC. It codes for CASKGTGGDYGYTF.

The CDR3 protein is CASRLKTSPYGYTF. The CDR3 nucleotides read TGTGCCAGCAGACTCAAGACAAGCCCATATGGCTACACCTTC. V gene TRBV2 combines with J gene TRBJ1-2; no clear D gene. CDR3 size: 14 residues. The germline gives CDR1 SNHLY, CDR2 FYNNEI. V shed 6 bases and J shed 5 bases, with 16 bases lying between them.

J is TRBJ2-3 and V is TRBV11-2, with TRBD2 matching 11 bases. Germline trimming cut 3 bases from V and 5 bases from J; bases unmatched to any gene: 7. CDR3 length equals 16 residues. Germline values: CDR1 SGHAT, CDR2 FQNNGV. CDR3 sequence: CASSFAGTSGGDTQYF. DNA of the CDR3: TGTGCCAGCAGCTTTGCCGGGACTAGCGGTGGAGATACGCAGTATTTT.

This clone has just a few counts. The rearrangement links TRBV4-2 to TRBJ2-7, with TRBD1 as a possible D gene (5 bases). Per the germline V gene, CDR1 is LGHNA and CDR2 is YNFKEQ. With 0 bases removed from V and 6 bases from J, the gap between germline ends came to 12 bases. The CDR3 extends over 14 amino acids. The CDR3 nucleotides read TGTGCCAGCAGCCAAGATCGGGCAGGGCGCGAGCAGTACTTC. It yields the protein CASSQDRAGREQYF.

V gene TRBV9 combines with J gene TRBJ2-2; 8 bases fit TRBD2. This CDR3 spans 20 amino acids. The ends lost 3 bases at V and 3 bases at J; junction bases unmatched: 19. The germline CDR1 and CDR2 sequences are SGDLS and YYNGEE. The CDR3: CASSARIPGLVLEDTGELFF. The DNA of the CDR3 is TGTGCCAGCAGCGCCCGCATTCCGGGACTAGTGCTGGAGGACACCGGGGAGCTGTTTTTT.